A single sample gave rise to the 3 T cell receptor beta chains below, sequenced in a study of CD8 T cells in ankylosing spondylitis. MiXCR, run by TCRdb on the 5' RACE reads, gives a single entry per CDR3 protein. The profile shows more than 150,000 distinct CDR3 sequences, around a tenth of them singletons. Material for sequencing was blood, either unsorted or a sorted T cell fraction (not recorded which). The source is a male donor with ankylosing spondylitis or in good health (not recorded which).

This chain uses TRBV5-1 with TRBJ2-1; D may be TRBD2 (6 bases). V was clipped by 0 bases and J by 7 bases, with 17 bases between them. Germline CDR1 reads SGHRS; CDR2 reads YFSETQ. The CDR3 runs 16 residues. The CDR3 DNA is TGCGCCAGCAGCTTGGAGACTAACGGGAGAGGGAATGAGCAGTTCTTC. It encodes CASSLETNGRGNEQFF.

This clonotype was recorded a few times. V usage is TRBV7-9 and J usage is TRBJ1-2, with D possibly matching TRBD1 (5 bases). The V gene's germline CDR1 is SEHNR and CDR2 FQNEAQ (reference sequence). The CDR3 runs to 14 residues. Trimming pared 5 bases from V and 2 bases from J, leaving 12 bases between. Here the CDR3 reads CASSPTDRNYGYTF. The DNA of the CDR3 is TGTGCCAGCAGCCCGACAGATCGAAACTATGGCTACACCTTC.

This clonotype was recorded many times. The rearrangement joins TRBV7-6 to TRBJ2-7; D might be TRBD2 (5 bases). CDR3 size: 16 residues. Germline V gene lookup returns CDR1 SGHVS and CDR2 FNYEAQ. The germline V and J ends were trimmed by 5 bases and 0 bases, with 17 bases remaining between them. The chain's CDR3 is CASSPEAGSPSYEQYF. The CDR3 DNA is TGTGCCAGCAGCCCCGAGGCGGGTTCTCCCTCCTACGAGCAGTACTTC.